The 18 T cell receptor beta chains presented below share a single source sample, sequenced in a study of CD8+ T cells in alopecia areata. Treatment noted: oral pan-JAK inhibitor, 5-10 mg twice daily. Extraction of RNA preceded its reverse transcription into cDNA, which served as the sequencing template. The assay was immunoSEQ multiplex PCR, and TCRdb's table has in-frame clones only and misses some. The table shows some 88,000 clones, with 44% occurring only once. Sequencing was performed on CD8+ T cells sorted from blood, taken at week 24, from a patient treated with tofacitinib. The source is a human donor with alopecia areata.

Turning to this clone: The same CDR3 can be traced to other DNA sequences in this sample. The chain has TRBV9 and TRBJ2-7; maybe TRBD1 (5 bases). In germline, CDR1 is SGDLS, CDR2 YYNGEE. V lost 0 bases, J lost 3 bases, and 7 bases lay in between. The CDR3 has 13 amino acids. CDR3 bases: TGTGCCAGCAGCGTAGGACAGAACTACGAGCAGTACTTC. Amino acids: CASSVGQNYEQYF.

This clone was found once. The chain couples TRBV7-9 to TRBJ2-1; possible D gene TRBD2, 6 bases. This CDR3 is built from 12 residues. The germline CDR1 and CDR2 sequences are SEHNR and FQNEAQ (reference sequence). Trimming took off 5 bases at V and 7 bases at J, with 9 bases between the two ends. The CDR3 loop reads CASSPGLNEQFF. The DNA of the CDR3 is TGTGCCAGCAGCCCAGGACTAAATGAGCAGTTCTTC.

This clone has only a few counts. The sample holds other DNA sequences that translate to the same CDR3. This chain connects TRBV4-2 to TRBJ1-1; D is uncertain. V was trimmed by 0 bases and J by 5 bases, leaving 10 bases between them. The CDR3 has 14 residues. Germline CDR1 LGHNA, CDR2 YNFKEQ. The CDR3 coding sequence is TGTGCCAGCAGCCAAGATCGAGCGGGTACTGAAGCTTTCTTT. Its protein product is CASSQDRAGTEAFF.

The chain is built from TRBV2 and TRBJ2-7; D is unresolved. The CDR3 is 13 amino acids. V dropped 8 bases and J dropped 7 bases, with 18 bases sitting between them. The germline V gene has CDR1 SNHLY and CDR2 FYNNEI. The CDR3 DNA sequence: TGTGCCAGCCTAGGGCAGGCAACCTTTGAGCAGTACTTC. This gives the protein CASLGQATFEQYF.

The chain employs TRBV5-1 and TRBJ1-1; D call uncertain. The CDR3 consists of 13 residues. Germline V gene lookup returns CDR1 SGHRS and CDR2 YFSETQ. Between the trimmed V and J ends, which lost 6 bases and 5 bases, there was a span of 14 bases. The CDR3 spells CASKMGTGTEAFF. The CDR3, as DNA: TGCGCCAGCAAAATGGGAACTGGGACTGAAGCTTTCTTT.

This rearrangement joins TRBV4-1 to TRBJ2-5; D is perhaps TRBD1 (6 bases). Germline V gene lookup returns CDR1 MGHRA and CDR2 YSYEKL. The V and J ends lost 0 bases and 5 bases respectively, with 13 bases between them. The CDR3 spans 15 residues. The CDR3 sequence is CASSQDMGAGETQYF. CDR3 bases: TGCGCCAGCAGCCAAGATATGGGGGCAGGGGAGACCCAGTACTTC.

This clone was observed a handful of times. The chain combines TRBV7-2 with TRBJ2-1; no definite D call. The CDR3 contains 14 residues. The V end lost 1 base, the J end lost 12 bases, and 16 bases lay between the germline ends. CDR1 SGHTA and CDR2 FQGNSA come from the germline V gene. The CDR3 here is CASSLVGSNSMQFF. Here the CDR3 DNA reads TGTGCCAGCAGCTTAGTTGGTAGCAATTCAATGCAGTTCTTC.

This sequence joins TRBV19 and TRBJ1-2, with D hard to call. From germline, CDR1 is LNHDA and CDR2 SQIVND (reference sequence). The germline V and J ends were trimmed by 4 bases and 8 bases, with 17 bases remaining between them. The length of the CDR3 is 14 residues. CDR3 DNA: TGTGCCAGTAGTACCCCCCCGGGAAGGGAAGGCTACACCTTC. Its protein product is CASSTPPGREGYTF.

This chain connects TRBV19 to TRBJ2-1; tentatively, D is TRBD2 (6 bases). The CDR3 is 13 residues long. The germline V gene has CDR1 LNHDA and CDR2 SQIVND (reference sequence). CDR3 amino acids: CGVGGRVPNEQFF. Written as DNA, the CDR3 is TGTGGAGTGGGGGGACGGGTCCCCAATGAGCAGTTCTTC.

The chain joins TRBV7-2 to TRBJ2-3, with D uncertain. Trimming stripped 4 bases from V and 5 bases from J, with 7 bases between. The CDR3 spans 12 residues. CDR1 SGHTA and CDR2 FQGNSA come from the germline V gene. CDR3 DNA: TGTGCCAGCAGCTCCCCACGAGATACGCAGTATTTT. Residues: CASSSPRDTQYF.

This clone showed up just once. The rearrangement uses TRBV28 and TRBJ1-5; no firm D call. The CDR3 has 12 residues. Trimming stripped 3 bases from V and 4 bases from J, with 4 bases between. From germline, CDR1 is MDHEN and CDR2 SYDVKM. CDR3 DNA: TGTGCCAGCAGTTTCCAGAATCAGCCCCAGCATTTT. Amino acids: CASSFQNQPQHF.

The CDR3 DNA sequence: TGTGCCAGCAGCCAAGTCTCCGGGAGGTTAGAGACCCAGTACTTC. Protein sequence: CASSQVSGRLETQYF. The V call is TRBV4-2, the J call TRBJ2-5, with 7 bases identical to TRBD2. Germline lookup yields CDR1 LGHNA and CDR2 YNFKEQ. The junction had 6 bases not matched to a gene; V was cut back by 1 base and J by 4 bases. CDR3 length equals 15 residues.

The chain couples TRBV5-1 to TRBJ1-2, with 12 bases identical to TRBD1. J lost 7 bases, V lost 3 bases, and 16 bases had no gene match. The germline CDR1 and CDR2 sequences are SGHRS and YFSETQ. The length of the CDR3 is 18 residues. The CDR3 protein is CASSSRGTGGAFLSGYTF. The CDR3, as DNA: TGCGCCAGCAGCTCCCGAGGGACAGGGGGCGCCTTCCTCTCTGGCTACACCTTC.

The V call is TRBV11-2, the J call TRBJ2-5, with 7 bases matching TRBD1. V was pared by 2 bases and J by 4 bases, with 4 bases of the junction left unmatched. The CDR3 consists of 14 residues. Germline V gene data show CDR1 as SGHAT and CDR2 as FQNNGV. The CDR3 DNA reads TGTGCCAGCAGCTTATCGTGGGACAGAGAGACCCAGTACTTC. Protein: CASSLSWDRETQYF.

The rearrangement joins TRBV30 to TRBJ1-2, with 9 positions matching TRBD1. V lost 0 bases, J lost 7 bases, and 3 bases stayed unmatched. Germline-derived CDR1 and CDR2 are GTSNPN and SVGIG (reference sequence). The CDR3 covers 13 residues. The CDR3 reads CAWSVGTGPGYTF. For the CDR3, the DNA is TGTGCCTGGAGTGTTGGGACAGGGCCTGGCTACACCTTC.

V is TRBV5-1 and J is TRBJ1-1, with 9 bases aligning to TRBD1. The CDR3 sequence is 14 residues long. After removal of 7 bases from V and 4 bases from J, the junction contained 8 bases not matched to a gene. The germline gives CDR1 SGHRS, CDR2 YFSETQ. The CDR3 reads CASRRDRVGTEAFF. CDR3 DNA: TGCGCCAGCCGTCGGGACAGGGTTGGCACTGAAGCTTTCTTT.

The chain couples TRBV7-2 to TRBJ2-7; 9 bases align to TRBD1. CDR1 is SGHTA and CDR2 is FQGNSA in the germline V gene. The J segment lost 3 bases and the V segment lost 5 bases, leaving 8 bases of the junction unmatched. CDR3 length: 15 residues. CDR3 protein: CASSSRDREVYEQYF. For the CDR3, the DNA is TGTGCCAGCAGCAGTCGGGACAGGGAAGTCTACGAGCAGTACTTC.

The rearrangement joins TRBV4-1 to TRBJ1-5; weak D call: TRBD1 (5 bases). Germline lookup yields CDR1 MGHRA and CDR2 YSYEKL. Between the trimmed V and J ends, which lost 1 base and 4 bases, there was a span of 11 bases. CDR3 length: 15 amino acids. DNA for the CDR3: TGCGCCAGCAGCCAAGCCCAGGGCGTTAATCAGCCCCAGCATTTT. It codes for CASSQAQGVNQPQHF.